Following are 15 T cell receptor beta chains from one sample sequenced in a study of T cells of healthy individuals. TCRdb re-analysed the 5' RACE reads in MiXCR, keeping a single row per CDR3 protein. The repertoire holds 50,000 to 55,000 distinct CDR3 sequences, roughly 15% seen once, with roughly 16% in the top ten. These receptors were obtained from a human donor in good health.

This clonotype was observed many times. The chain recombines TRBV19 with TRBJ1-5; D unresolved. Germline CDR1 LNHDA, CDR2 SQIVND (reference sequence). The CDR3 is 12 residues long. V shed 5 bases and J shed 2 bases, with 4 bases lying between them. The CDR3 DNA reads as TGTGCCAGTAGTCTGGGCAATCAGCCCCAGCATTTT. Amino acid sequence: CASSLGNQPQHF.

This clonotype was seen a handful of times. The rearrangement links TRBV7-6 to TRBJ2-2, with no clear D. CDR1 SGHVS and CDR2 FNYEAQ come from the germline V gene. V lost 5 bases, J lost 5 bases, and 12 bases lay in between. CDR3 length equals 14 residues. The CDR3 nucleotides are TGTGCCAGCAGCCCGACCATCGGGACCGGGGAGCTGTTTTTT. Encoded protein: CASSPTIGTGELFF.

This clonotype was observed many times. The chain links TRBV20-1 to TRBJ2-3; 9 nucleotides align to TRBD2. Germline lookup yields CDR1 DFQATT and CDR2 SNEGSKA (reference sequence). J was trimmed by 3 bases and V by 2 bases; bases with no gene match: 6. This CDR3 spans 15 amino acids. The CDR3 region has the DNA TGCAGTGCTAGACTAAGGCGGGAGGGAACAGATACGCAGTATTTT. Protein sequence: CSARLRREGTDTQYF.

The chain uses TRBV6-1 and TRBJ1-2; TRBD1 aligns across 7 bases. This CDR3 comprises 14 residues. CDR1 and CDR2 (germline): MNHNS, SASEGT. The V and J ends lost 4 bases and 4 bases, in that order; junction bases with no gene match: 6. The CDR3: CASSAEQGSYGYTF. Written as DNA, the CDR3 is TGTGCCAGCAGTGCCGAACAGGGGAGCTATGGCTACACCTTC.

In this sample, this clonotype turned up many times. This rearrangement joins TRBV20-1 to TRBJ2-5; TRBD2 agrees at 9 bases. Germline CDR1 is DFQATT and CDR2 is SNEGSKA (reference sequence). There are 15 residues in the CDR3. V shed 3 bases, J shed 1 base, and the junction held 6 bases outside the gene matches. The chain's CDR3 is CSASPAGGAQETQYF. The CDR3 nucleotides read TGCAGTGCTAGCCCGGCGGGAGGGGCCCAAGAGACCCAGTACTTC.

Many counts were recorded for this clonotype. J is TRBJ1-2 and V is TRBV2; 11 bases fit TRBD1. V trimming: 6 bases; J trimming: 10 bases; junction bases outside the gene matches: 4. Germline lookup yields CDR1 SNHLY and CDR2 FYNNEI. The CDR3 sequence is 12 residues long. In DNA form, the CDR3 reads TGTGCCAGCAGGGGACAGGGGGATTCCTACACCTTC. Its translation: CASRGQGDSYTF.

About this clonotype itself: A single base separates this from a much larger clone, so it may be a read error. The chain combines TRBV4-1 with TRBJ1-4; no clear D gene. The CDR3 has 15 amino acids. CDR1 and CDR2 from the germline V gene are MGHRA and YSYEKL. CDR3 protein: CVSTGGYQAGEKLFF. The CDR3 nucleotides read TGCGTCAGCACGGGAGGGTACCAAGCAGGTGAAAAACTGTTTTTT.

This clonotype was seen more than once but under ten times. The rearrangement links TRBV6-5 to TRBJ2-3; 14 bases agree with TRBD2. Germline CDR1 and CDR2: MNHEY and SVGAGI. Trimming at V came to 2 bases and at J to 5 bases, leaving 3 bases not matched to a gene. The CDR3 covers 16 residues. CDR3 protein: CASSYGTSGGIDTQYF. CDR3 sequence (DNA): TGTGCCAGCAGTTACGGGACTAGCGGGGGTATAGATACGCAGTATTTT.

The rearrangement joins TRBV27 to TRBJ1-6; D not certain. The V gene's germline CDR1 is MNHEY and CDR2 SMNVEV (reference sequence). The germline V and J ends were trimmed by 5 bases and 7 bases, with 9 bases remaining between them. The CDR3 contains 13 residues. CDR3 sequence reads: CASSAMLNSPLHF. DNA of the CDR3: TGTGCCAGCAGTGCTATGTTAAATTCACCCCTCCACTTT.

This clonotype was seen repeatedly, ten times or more. This chain joins TRBV20-1 and TRBJ2-3, with TRBD2 matching over 13 bases. Germline values: CDR1 DFQATT, CDR2 SNEGSKA (reference sequence). V was pared by 6 bases and J by 5 bases, with 11 bases of the junction left unmatched. This CDR3 is 16 amino acids long. The CDR3 DNA follows: TGCAGTGCCCGGCGGGGACTAGCGGGGTTTGGAGATACGCAGTATTTT. This codes for CSARRGLAGFGDTQYF.

This clonotype was picked up a small number of times. This chain connects TRBV19 to TRBJ2-7; 8 bases are shared with TRBD1. Trimming at V came to 4 bases and at J to 3 bases, leaving 5 bases not matched to a gene. The CDR3 contains 14 residues. Germline V gene sequence: CDR1 LNHDA, CDR2 SQIVND (reference sequence). Here the CDR3 DNA reads TGTGCCAGTAGTACTCCGGACAGGGTCTACGAGCAGTACTTC. This translates into CASSTPDRVYEQYF.

The chain employs TRBV6-6 and TRBJ2-2; perhaps D is TRBD1 or TRBD2 (5 bases each). Germline CDR1 reads MNHNY; CDR2 reads SVGAGI (reference sequence). This CDR3 is built from 13 residues. V shed 6 bases and J shed 6 bases, with 11 bases lying between them. The CDR3 DNA reads TGTGCCAGCAGCCAGATGGGGGCCGGGGAGCTGTTTTTT. Residues: CASSQMGAGELFF.

This clonotype was counted only a few times. The gene calls are TRBV20-1 and TRBJ1-1; D gene uncertain. Germline V gene data show CDR1 as DFQATT and CDR2 as SNEGSKA (reference sequence). The CDR3 loop spans 12 amino acids. The V gene lost 3 bases and the J gene lost 1 base, with 6 bases spanning the gap. As DNA, the CDR3 is TGCAGTGCTAGCGACGCGAACACTGAAGCTTTCTTT. Its protein product is CSASDANTEAFF.

Ten or more counts support this clonotype. The CDR3 bases are TGTGCCAGCAGCCAAGGGATAGGTAAGCCCTACGAGCAGTACTTC. Its translation is CASSQGIGKPYEQYF. The chain carries TRBV3-1 and TRBJ2-7; D is undetermined. The CDR3 has 15 amino acids. From germline, CDR1 is LGHDT and CDR2 YNNKEL (reference sequence). V lost 1 base and J 2 bases, leaving 12 bases between the germline ends.

This rearrangement joins TRBV7-7 to TRBJ2-2, with D possibly being TRBD1 (5 bases). V lost 0 bases and J lost 7, with 12 bases in between. The germline gives CDR1 SSHAT, CDR2 FNYEAQ (reference sequence). The CDR3 spans 15 residues. The CDR3 region has the DNA TGTGCCAGCAGCTTAGCGTACAGGCCAAGCGGGGAGCTGTTTTTT. Its translation is CASSLAYRPSGELFF.